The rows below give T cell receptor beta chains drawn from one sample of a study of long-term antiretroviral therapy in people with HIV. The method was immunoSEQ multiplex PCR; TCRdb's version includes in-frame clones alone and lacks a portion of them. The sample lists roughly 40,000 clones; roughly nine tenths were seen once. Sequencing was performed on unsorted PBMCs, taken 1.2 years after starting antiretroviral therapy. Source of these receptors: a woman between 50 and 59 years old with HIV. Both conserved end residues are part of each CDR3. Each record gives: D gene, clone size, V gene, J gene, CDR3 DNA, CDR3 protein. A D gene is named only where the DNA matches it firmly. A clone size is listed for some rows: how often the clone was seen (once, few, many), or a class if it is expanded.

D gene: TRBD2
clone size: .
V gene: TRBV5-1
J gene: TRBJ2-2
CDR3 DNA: TGCGCCAGCAGCCCCCAACTAGCGGGGGGGCCTATCGGGGAGCTGTTTTTT
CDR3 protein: CASSPQLAGGPIGELFF

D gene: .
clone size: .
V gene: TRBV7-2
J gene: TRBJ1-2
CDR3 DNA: TGTGCCAGCAGCTTATTGCAGGCTAACTATGGCTACACCTTC
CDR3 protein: CASSLLQANYGYTF

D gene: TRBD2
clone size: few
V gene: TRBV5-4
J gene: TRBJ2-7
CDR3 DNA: TGTGCCAGCAGCTTGGGAGGACTAGCGGGGGACTACGAGCAGTACTTC
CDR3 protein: CASSLGGLAGDYEQYF

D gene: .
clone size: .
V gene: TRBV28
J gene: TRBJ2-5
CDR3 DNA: TGTGCCAGCAGTCACGGATTTCTTCTGGAGACCCAGTACTTC
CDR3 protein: CASSHGFLLETQYF

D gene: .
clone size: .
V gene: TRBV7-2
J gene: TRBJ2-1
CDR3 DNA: TGTGCCAGCAGCCCGGGGGACACCTCCTACAATGAGCAGTTCTTC
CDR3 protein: CASSPGDTSYNEQFF

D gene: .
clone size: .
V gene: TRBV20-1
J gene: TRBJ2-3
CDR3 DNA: TGCAGTGCTAGGGTGGCAGATACGCAGTATTTT
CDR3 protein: CSARVADTQYF

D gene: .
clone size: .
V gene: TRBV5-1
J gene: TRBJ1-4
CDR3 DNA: TGCGCCAGCAGCTTGGTGGGTTTAGGGAATGAAAAACTGTTTTTT
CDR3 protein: CASSLVGLGNEKLFF

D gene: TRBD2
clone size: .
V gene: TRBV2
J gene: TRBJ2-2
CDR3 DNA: TGTGCCAGCAGTGGAGCGGGGGGGGGATTCGGGGAGCTGTTTTTT
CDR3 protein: CASSGAGGGFGELFF

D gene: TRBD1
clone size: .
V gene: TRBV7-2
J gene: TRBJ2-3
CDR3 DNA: TGTGCCAGCAGCTTAGACACAGGGGCAGATACGCAGTATTTT
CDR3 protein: CASSLDTGADTQYF

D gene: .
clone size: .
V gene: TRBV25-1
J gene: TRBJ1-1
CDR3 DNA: TGTGCCAGCAGTGAATCTTTGGACACTGAAGCTTTCTTT
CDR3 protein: CASSESLDTEAFF

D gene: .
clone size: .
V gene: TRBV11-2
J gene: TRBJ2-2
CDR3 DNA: TGTGCCAGCAGTCCTTATCCAGGGGCGAACACCGGGGAGCTGTTTTTT
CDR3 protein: CASSPYPGANTGELFF

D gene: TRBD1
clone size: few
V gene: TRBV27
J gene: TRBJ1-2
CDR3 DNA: TGTGCCAGCAGTTCCGGGGGACAGAACTATGGCTACACCTTC
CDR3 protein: CASSSGGQNYGYTF

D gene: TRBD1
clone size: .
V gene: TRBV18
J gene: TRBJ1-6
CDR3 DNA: TGTGCCAGCTCCTCAGACAGGGAAGGATCCTATAATTCACCCCTCCACTTT
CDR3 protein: CASSSDREGSYNSPLHF

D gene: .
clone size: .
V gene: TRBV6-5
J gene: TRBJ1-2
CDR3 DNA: TGTGCCAGCAGTTACCCGGGGCGAGCAGGCTACACCTTC
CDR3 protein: CASSYPGRAGYTF

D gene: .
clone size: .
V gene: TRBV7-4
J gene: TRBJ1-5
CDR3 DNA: TGTGCCAGCAGCGTTCGCGTAGGGCAGGGCCTGTCGCCCCAGCATTTT
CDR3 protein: CASSVRVGQGLSPQHF